The 20 T cell receptor beta chains reported below all come from one sample, sequenced in a study of OX40 agonist ivuxolimab in advanced cancers. Assay used: immunoSEQ multiplex PCR; TCRdb lists only in-frame clones, some missing. The sample shows fewer than 65,000 clones, approximately 90% of them seen only once. The sequenced sample was CD4+ or CD8+ T cells sorted from blood, obtained in a trial of the OX40 agonist ivuxolimab. The receptors originated from an adult with an advanced solid tumor such as melanoma, head and neck, liver or kidney cancer.

This chain uses TRBV11-1 with TRBJ1-5, with D possibly TRBD1 on 5 matching bases. Germline values: CDR1 SGHAT, CDR2 FQDESV (reference sequence). Trimming left V 3 bases short and J 5 bases short, with 8 bases between. The CDR3 loop spans 13 amino acids. Here the CDR3 reads CASSLTGDQPQHF. The CDR3 DNA reads as TGTGCCAGCAGCTTGACGGGGGATCAGCCCCAGCATTTT.

The chain is built from TRBV2 and TRBJ1-4; 10 nucleotides match TRBD1. Germline CDR1 SNHLY, CDR2 FYNNEI. After removal of 6 bases from V and 8 bases from J, the junction contained 9 bases not matched to a gene. CDR3 size: 15 residues. CDR3 bases: TGTGCCAGCAGCGCTTGGGACAGGGGCAAGGAAAAACTGTTTTTT. This sequence encodes CASSAWDRGKEKLFF.

This chain links TRBV28 with TRBJ1-2; tentative D call: TRBD1 (6 bases). V lost 5 bases, J lost 4 bases, and 14 bases lay in between. The CDR3 has 14 residues. Germline V gene lookup returns CDR1 MDHEN and CDR2 SYDVKM. CDR3 sequence reads: CASSPPQGFYGYTF. The CDR3 DNA is TGTGCCAGCAGTCCGCCGCAGGGGTTCTATGGCTACACCTTC.

The V call is TRBV7-2, the J call TRBJ2-7, with D possibly matching TRBD1 (5 bases). Trimming removed 1 base from V and 4 bases from J, with 11 bases in between. The CDR3 is 14 residues long. CDR1 is SGHTA, CDR2 FQGNSA, per germline. The CDR3 sequence is CASSLGGSLYEQYF. The CDR3 DNA reads TGTGCCAGCAGCTTAGGGGGCAGCCTATACGAGCAGTACTTC.

The gene calls are TRBV2 and TRBJ1-1; TRBD1 might be the D (5 bases). Germline CDR1 is SNHLY and CDR2 is FYNNEI. Trimming pared 8 bases from V and 6 bases from J, leaving 19 bases between. The CDR3 is made up of 14 amino acids. The CDR3: CASSPSEGRSEAFF. The CDR3 nucleotides are TGTGCCAGCTCCCCGTCGGAGGGGAGGTCTGAAGCTTTCTTT.

The chain combines TRBV27 with TRBJ1-4; the D gene is possibly TRBD1 (5 bases). V dropped 1 base and J dropped 5 bases, with 11 bases sitting between them. Germline V gene sequence: CDR1 MNHEY, CDR2 SMNVEV (reference sequence). The CDR3 contains 15 residues. For the CDR3, the DNA is TGTGCCAGCAGTTTATTTGGAGGGGTAAATGAAAAACTGTTTTTT. Encoded protein: CASSLFGGVNEKLFF.

The chain joins TRBV14 to TRBJ2-2, with 7 positions matching TRBD1. Trimming removed 0 bases from V and 5 bases from J; junction bases left unmatched: 6. This CDR3 comprises 16 residues. Germline CDR1 SGHDN, CDR2 FVKESK. CDR3 sequence: CASSQDVDRETGELFF. The CDR3 nucleotides are TGTGCCAGCAGCCAAGATGTAGACAGGGAGACCGGGGAGCTGTTTTTT.

The rearrangement uses TRBV18 and TRBJ1-1; perhaps TRBD1 as D (6 bases). The CDR3 is 15 residues long. Germline CDR1 is KGHSH and CDR2 is LQKENI. Trimming removed 4 bases at V and 1 base at J, with 13 bases between. The CDR3 here is CASSQPPDRNTEAFF. The CDR3, as DNA: TGTGCCAGCTCACAACCACCGGACAGGAACACTGAAGCTTTCTTT. The whole variable domain, filled in from reference TRBV18 and TRBJ1-1, reads NAGVMQNPRHLVRRRGQEARLRCSPMKGHSHVYWYRQLPEEGLKFMVYLQKENIIDESGMPKERFSAEFPKEGPSILRIQQVVRGDSAAYFCASSQPPDRNTEAFFGQGTRLTVV.

The chain is built from TRBV6-6 and TRBJ1-3; perhaps TRBD1 as D (5 bases). The CDR3 totals 14 residues. V lost 5 bases and J 4 bases, leaving 12 bases between the germline ends. Germline CDR1 and CDR2: MNHNY and SVGAGI (reference sequence). The CDR3 here is CASSKQDLGNTIYF. The CDR3 DNA sequence: TGTGCCAGCAGTAAACAGGATCTGGGAAACACCATATATTTT.

V gene TRBV10-3 combines with J gene TRBJ2-3; 7 nucleotides match TRBD1. Trimming took 4 bases from V and 0 from J; bases not matched to a gene: 1. The germline CDR1 and CDR2 sequences are ENHRY and SYGVKD. The CDR3 is made up of 14 amino acids. The DNA for the CDR3 is TGTGCCATCAGTGTGGGACAGAGCACAGATACGCAGTATTTT. Protein: CAISVGQSTDTQYF.

The rearrangement joins TRBV9 to TRBJ2-7; tentative D call: TRBD2 (6 bases). Trimming took 3 bases from V and 3 from J, leaving 13 bases between them. The CDR3 is made up of 14 amino acids. The germline V gene encodes CDR1 SGDLS and CDR2 YYNGEE. The CDR3 sequence is CASSAGSGVYEQYF. The CDR3 DNA reads TGTGCCAGCAGCGCAGGGTCGGGAGTCTACGAGCAGTACTTC. Complete variable domain (other parts from reference TRBV9 and TRBJ2-7): DSGVTQTPKHLITATGQRVTLRCSPRSGDLSVYWYQQSLDQGLQFLIQYYNGEERAKGNILERFSAQQFPDLHSELNLSSLELGDSALYFCASSAGSGVYEQYFGPGTRLTVT.

The chain joins TRBV5-4 to TRBJ2-5; TRBD1 might be the D (6 bases). The germline V gene encodes CDR1 SGHNT and CDR2 YYREEE (reference sequence). V dropped 3 bases and J dropped 2 bases, with 14 bases sitting between them. This CDR3 spans 15 amino acids. The CDR3 coding sequence is TGTGCCAGCAGCTCCCCGGGACAATTGCAAGAGACCCAGTACTTC. It specifies CASSSPGQLQETQYF.

This chain uses TRBV6-5 with TRBJ1-1; D uncertain. Germline values: CDR1 MNHEY, CDR2 SVGAGI. Trimming removed 4 bases from V and 1 base from J, with 16 bases in between. This CDR3 region has 16 residues. The CDR3 sequence: CASSLSPAGENTEAFF. DNA for the CDR3: TGTGCCAGCAGTTTAAGCCCGGCAGGAGAGAACACTGAAGCTTTCTTT.

The V gene is TRBV7-2, the J gene TRBJ2-2, with 7 nucleotides matching TRBD1. The CDR3 loop spans 18 amino acids. Looked up from germline, CDR1 is SGHTA and CDR2 is FQGNSA. Trimming at V came to 6 bases and at J to 6 bases, leaving 19 bases not matched to a gene. The CDR3 DNA follows: TGTGCCAGCAGTCGCACGGGACAGACGAGTGGTGTCTCCGGGGAGCTGTTTTTT. Amino acids: CASSRTGQTSGVSGELFF.

J is TRBJ2-3 and V is TRBV11-2; D gene ambiguous. The CDR3 runs to 14 residues. In germline, CDR1 is SGHAT, CDR2 FQNNGV. Trimming took 4 bases from V and 7 from J, leaving 15 bases between them. CDR3 bases: TGTGCCAGCAGCTCCTCGACGGGCTCAAATACGCAGTATTTT. Its protein is CASSSSTGSNTQYF.

This rearrangement joins TRBV7-9 to TRBJ2-1; possible D gene TRBD1, 6 bases. V lost 3 bases and J 3 bases, leaving 9 bases between the germline ends. This CDR3 spans 14 amino acids. Germline lookup yields CDR1 SEHNR and CDR2 FQNEAQ (reference sequence). CDR3 bases: TGTGCCAGCAGCTTTGGGGGCAGCTACAATGAGCAGTTCTTC. Encoded protein: CASSFGGSYNEQFF.

The chain is built from TRBV18 and TRBJ1-3, with TRBD1 identical over 9 bases. The germline V gene has CDR1 KGHSH and CDR2 LQKENI. This CDR3 comprises 15 residues. V shed 5 bases, J shed 1 base, and the junction held 3 bases outside the gene matches. The DNA of the CDR3 is TGTGCCAGCTCAGGGGACAGGGCGTCTGGAAACACCATATATTTT. Amino acids: CASSGDRASGNTIYF. The variable domain in full, completed from reference TRBV18 and TRBJ1-3, reads NAGVMQNPRHLVRRRGQEARLRCSPMKGHSHVYWYRQLPEEGLKFMVYLQKENIIDESGMPKERFSAEFPKEGPSILRIQQVVRGDSAAYFCASSGDRASGNTIYFGEGSWLTVV.

The V and J genes are TRBV14 and TRBJ2-2; TRBD1 matches at 9 bases. This CDR3 comprises 20 residues. The J segment lost 0 bases and the V segment lost 3 bases, leaving 14 bases of the junction unmatched. Looked up from germline, CDR1 is SGHDN and CDR2 is FVKESK. The CDR3, as DNA: TGTGCCAGCAGCCATCCCCGGGACAGGGTATCTCCTACGAACACCGGGGAGCTGTTTTTT. Protein product: CASSHPRDRVSPTNTGELFF.

J is TRBJ2-3 and V is TRBV5-4; 12 bases fit TRBD2. The CDR3 length is 18 residues. CDR1 and CDR2 from the germline V gene are SGHNT and YYREEE (reference sequence). With 5 bases clipped from V and 2 bases from J, the junction kept 12 bases outside the gene matches. The CDR3 region is CASSKFGLAGSFTDTQYF. CDR3 coding DNA: TGTGCCAGCAGTAAATTCGGACTAGCGGGGTCCTTCACAGATACGCAGTATTTT.

The rearrangement uses TRBV7-9 and TRBJ2-2, with D possibly being TRBD1 or TRBD2 (7 bases each). The CDR3 contains 16 residues. Trimming removed 5 bases at V and 5 bases at J, with 18 bases between. Germline V gives CDR1 SEHNR, CDR2 FQNEAQ (reference sequence). CDR3 amino acids: CASSRDREGYTGELFF. CDR3 DNA sequence: TGTGCCAGCAGCAGAGACAGGGAGGGGTATACCGGGGAGCTGTTTTTT.